The present entry profiles one TCR beta chain with its context. In the 2 weeks before study entry, exposed participants met a COVID-19 case, which was PCR-confirmed or clinician-diagnosed. The assay was immunoSEQ multiplex PCR, and TCRdb's table has in-frame clones only and misses some. The sample consists of around 220,000 clones, around 87% of them appearing once. These data belong to a study of blood T cell repertoires in COVID-19. Study summary: The cDNA or gDNA used as material had been derived from T cells, B-cell-depleted T cells, or PBMCs.

The CDR3 loop spans 15 amino acids. Looked up from germline, CDR1 is MGHRA and CDR2 is YSYEKL. The junction had 8 bases not matched to a gene; V was cut back by 4 bases and J by 7 bases. The clonotype was recovered from a man aged 25 to 40 who had been exposed to COVID-19. The gene calls are TRBV4-1 and TRBJ2-4, with 9 bases aligning to TRBD2. Input material: PBMCs or T cells enriched from blood (not recorded which). The CDR3 is CASSRGGAKVNIQYF. CDR3 DNA: TGCGCCAGCAGCCGCGGGGGGGCGAAAGTGAACATTCAGTACTTC.